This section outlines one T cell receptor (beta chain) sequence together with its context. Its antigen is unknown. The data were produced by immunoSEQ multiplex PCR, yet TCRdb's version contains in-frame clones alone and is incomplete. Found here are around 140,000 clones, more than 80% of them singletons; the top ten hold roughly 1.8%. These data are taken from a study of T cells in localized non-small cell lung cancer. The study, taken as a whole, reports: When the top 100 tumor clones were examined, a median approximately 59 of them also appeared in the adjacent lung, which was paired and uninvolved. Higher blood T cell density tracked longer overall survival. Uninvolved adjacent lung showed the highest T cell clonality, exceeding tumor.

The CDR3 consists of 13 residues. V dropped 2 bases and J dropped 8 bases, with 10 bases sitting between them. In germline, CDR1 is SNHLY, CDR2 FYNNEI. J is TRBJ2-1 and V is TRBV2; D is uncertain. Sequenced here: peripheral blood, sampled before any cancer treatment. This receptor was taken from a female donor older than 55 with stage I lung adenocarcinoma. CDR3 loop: CASSERAFHEQFF. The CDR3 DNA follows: TGTGCCAGCAGTGAAAGGGCTTTCCATGAGCAGTTCTTC.